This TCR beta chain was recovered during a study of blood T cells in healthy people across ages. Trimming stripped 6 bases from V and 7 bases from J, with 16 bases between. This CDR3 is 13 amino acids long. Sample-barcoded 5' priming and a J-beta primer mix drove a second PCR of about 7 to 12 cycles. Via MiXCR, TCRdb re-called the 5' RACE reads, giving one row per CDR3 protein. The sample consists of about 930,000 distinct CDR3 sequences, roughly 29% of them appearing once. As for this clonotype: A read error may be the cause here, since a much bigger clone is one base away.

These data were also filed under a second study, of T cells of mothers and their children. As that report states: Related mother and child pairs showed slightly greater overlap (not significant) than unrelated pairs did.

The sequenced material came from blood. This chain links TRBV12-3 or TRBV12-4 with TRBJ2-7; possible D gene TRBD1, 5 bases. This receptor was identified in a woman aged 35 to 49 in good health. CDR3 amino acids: CASSSSRNREQYF. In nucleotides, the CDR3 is TGTGCCAGCAGCTCCAGCAGGAACAGGGAGCAGTACTTC.